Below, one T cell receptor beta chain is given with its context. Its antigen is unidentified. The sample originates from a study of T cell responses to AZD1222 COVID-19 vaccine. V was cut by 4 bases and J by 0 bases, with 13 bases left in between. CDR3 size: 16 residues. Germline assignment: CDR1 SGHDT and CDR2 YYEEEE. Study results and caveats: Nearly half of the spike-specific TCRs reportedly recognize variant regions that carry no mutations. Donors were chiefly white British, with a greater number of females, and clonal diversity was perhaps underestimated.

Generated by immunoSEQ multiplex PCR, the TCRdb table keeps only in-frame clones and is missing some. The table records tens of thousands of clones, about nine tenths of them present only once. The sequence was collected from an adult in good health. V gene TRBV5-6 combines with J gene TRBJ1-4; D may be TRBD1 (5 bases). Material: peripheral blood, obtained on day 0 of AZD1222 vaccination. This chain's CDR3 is CASSPLGTATNEKLFF. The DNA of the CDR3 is TGTGCCAGCAGCCCCTTGGGGACGGCAACTAATGAAAAACTGTTTTTT.